This T cell receptor beta chain appears in the sequencing data of a study of shared clonotypes between healthy human individuals. Points from the study as a whole: A few donors had roughly 5% of their naive CD4 clonotypes in common.

Note on this clone: The antigen remains undetermined.

The CDR3 sequence is 13 residues long. Trimming removed 3 bases at V and 4 bases at J, with 7 bases between. Germline V lookup: CDR1 SGHTA, CDR2 FQGNSA. Genomic DNA of each subset was evenly split across several immunoSEQ plates. TCRdb's copy holds only in-frame clones and misses some; the assay was immunoSEQ multiplex PCR. The sample records a few million clones, around 95% being singletons. The sequenced material came from naive CD4+ T cells sorted from blood. Subset given: CD45RA+ positively selected. The rearrangement joins TRBV7-2 to TRBJ1-5; D not resolved. The TCR sequence derives from a man aged 18 to 29 in good health. The CDR3 sequence is CASSFWDNQPQHF. CDR3 nucleotide sequence: TGTGCCAGCAGCTTTTGGGATAATCAGCCCCAGCATTTT.